Sequencing of this T cell receptor (beta chain) was carried out in a study of neurological immune-mediated disorders. Study conclusions and caveats: TCR-beta repertoires seemed private in all groups, with no expanded CDR3 amino acid sequences shared.

The table lists this clonotype with many counts. Its antigen is unidentified. CDR1 and CDR2 from the germline V gene are ENHRY and SYGVKD. The CDR3 has 12 residues. The V segment lost 11 bases and the J segment 9 bases; nucleotides outside the gene matches: 8. cDNA synthesis was performed by 5'RACE with 10-nucleotide random UMIs. Over 190 million TCR-beta sequences, together covering 15-18 subjects, were produced by every individual sequencing run that was carried out. Each CDR3 protein is one row after TCRdb ran MiXCR on the 5' RACE reads. Among around 48,000 distinct CDR3 sequences listed, about a tenth were seen once.

Input material: PBMCs. The J gene is TRBJ2-1, the V gene TRBV10-3; 9 bases match TRBD1. The TCR was taken from a woman aged 40 to 50 with HTLV-1-associated myelopathy (HAM/TSP). The CDR3 DNA sequence: TGTGCCGGGACAGGGCGGAAGAGTGAGCAGTTCTTC. This sequence encodes CAGTGRKSEQFF.